The next 5 T cell receptor beta chains were all read from a single sample in a study of cytomegalovirus exposure and HLA in healthy donors. Vbeta (60) and Jbeta (13) primers were used in the PCR. The protocol was immunoSEQ multiplex PCR, while the TCRdb copy is restricted to in-frame clones and leaves out a portion. Among around 40,000 clones listed, about 78% were seen once. What was sequenced was PBMCs. All receptors derive from a woman between 25 and 40 years old in good health and CMV-seronegative.

V usage is TRBV30 and J usage is TRBJ1-6; D is ambiguous. The germline CDR1 and CDR2 sequences are GTSNPN and SVGIG (reference sequence). With 0 bases removed from V and 14 bases from J, the gap between germline ends came to 17 bases. The CDR3 is 14 residues long. As DNA, the CDR3 is TGTGCCTGGAGTGTAGGGAAAACTTACGGGGCCCTCCACTTT. Its translation: CAWSVGKTYGALHF.

The chain carries TRBV2 and TRBJ2-1, with D possibly being TRBD1 (5 bases). Per germline, CDR1 SNHLY and CDR2 FYNNEI. Between the trimmed V and J ends, which lost 6 bases and 8 bases, there was a span of 17 bases. The CDR3 spans 14 residues. This CDR3 reads CASRIFQGPDEQFF. The CDR3 nucleotides are TGTGCCAGCAGAATCTTCCAGGGCCCGGATGAGCAGTTCTTC.

The chain couples TRBV4-2 to TRBJ2-7, with D tentatively TRBD1 (6 bases). Trimming pared 2 bases from V and 1 base from J, leaving 12 bases between. There are 15 residues in the CDR3. Germline CDR1 is LGHNA and CDR2 is YNFKEQ. This CDR3 reads CASSQTGISSYEQYF. The CDR3 bases are TGTGCCAGCAGCCAAACAGGGATTTCGTCCTACGAGCAGTACTTC.

This clone was seen only a few times. The chain recombines TRBV6-1 with TRBJ1-2; D unclear. The germline V gene has CDR1 MNHNS and CDR2 SASEGT. V shed 10 bases and J shed 2 bases, with 8 bases lying between them. The CDR3 is 11 residues long. The CDR3 sequence is CATFFNYGYTF. DNA for the CDR3: TGTGCCACTTTTTTCAACTATGGCTACACCTTC.

V gene TRBV28 combines with J gene TRBJ2-1, with D maybe TRBD1 (5 bases). The CDR3 has 11 residues. V was trimmed by 3 bases and J by 11 bases, leaving 8 bases between them. Germline assignment: CDR1 MDHEN and CDR2 SYDVKM. CDR3 coding DNA: TGTGCCAGCAGTTTGCAGGGTAAGCAGTTCTTC. Translating gives CASSLQGKQFF.